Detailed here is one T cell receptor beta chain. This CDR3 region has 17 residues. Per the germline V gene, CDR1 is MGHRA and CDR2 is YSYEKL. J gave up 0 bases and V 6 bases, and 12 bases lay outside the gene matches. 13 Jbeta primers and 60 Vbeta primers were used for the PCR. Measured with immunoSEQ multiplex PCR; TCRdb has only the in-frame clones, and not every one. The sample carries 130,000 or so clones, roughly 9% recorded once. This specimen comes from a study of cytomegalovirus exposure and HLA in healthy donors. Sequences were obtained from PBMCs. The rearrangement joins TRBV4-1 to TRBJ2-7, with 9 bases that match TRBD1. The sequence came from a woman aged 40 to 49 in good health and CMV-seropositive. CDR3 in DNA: TGCGCCAGCAGGCAAAGCGCCGGGACAGGGACCTCCTACGAGCAGTACTTC. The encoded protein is CASRQSAGTGTSYEQYF.